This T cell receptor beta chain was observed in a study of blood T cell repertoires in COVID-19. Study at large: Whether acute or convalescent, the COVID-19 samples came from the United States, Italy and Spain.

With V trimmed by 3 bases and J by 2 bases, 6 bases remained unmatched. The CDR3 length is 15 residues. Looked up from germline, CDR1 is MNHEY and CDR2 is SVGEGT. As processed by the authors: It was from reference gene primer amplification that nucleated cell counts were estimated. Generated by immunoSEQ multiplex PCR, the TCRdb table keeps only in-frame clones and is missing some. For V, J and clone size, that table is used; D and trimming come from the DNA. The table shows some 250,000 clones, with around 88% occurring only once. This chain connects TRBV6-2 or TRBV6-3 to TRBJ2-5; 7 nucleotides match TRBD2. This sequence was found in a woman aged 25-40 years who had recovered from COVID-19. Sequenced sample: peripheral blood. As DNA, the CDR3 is TGTGCCAGCAGTTATTACCTAGCGGTGCAAGAGACCCAGTACTTC. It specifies CASSYYLAVQETQYF.